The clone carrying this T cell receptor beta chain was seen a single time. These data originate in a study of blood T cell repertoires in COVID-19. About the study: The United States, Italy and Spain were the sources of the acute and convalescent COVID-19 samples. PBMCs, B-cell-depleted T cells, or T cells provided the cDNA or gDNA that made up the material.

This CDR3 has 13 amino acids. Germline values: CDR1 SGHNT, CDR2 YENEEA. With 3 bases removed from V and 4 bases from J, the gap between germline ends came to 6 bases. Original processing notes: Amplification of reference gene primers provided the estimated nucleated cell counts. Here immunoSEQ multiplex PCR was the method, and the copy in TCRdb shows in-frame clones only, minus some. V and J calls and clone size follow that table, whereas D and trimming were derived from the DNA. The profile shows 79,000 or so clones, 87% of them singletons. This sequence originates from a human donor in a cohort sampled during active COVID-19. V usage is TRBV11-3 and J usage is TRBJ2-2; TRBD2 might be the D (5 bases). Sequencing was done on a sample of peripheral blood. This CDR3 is CASSFSVTGELFF. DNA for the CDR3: TGTGCCAGCAGCTTTAGCGTCACCGGGGAGCTGTTTTTT.